Included here is one T cell receptor (beta chain) sequence, with context. Its antigen remains unknown. The data were taken from a study of OX40 agonist ivuxolimab in advanced cancers. Whole-study results and caveats: Antigen specificity remained undetermined for the expanded peripheral T cells.

Data came from immunoSEQ multiplex PCR; TCRdb stores just in-frame clones and leaves some out. This table holds about 61,000 clones, around 83% found once. Blood sampling was done at baseline, cycle 4 day 1, and cycle 7 day 1. The CDR3 consists of 19 residues. The V gene lost 7 bases and the J gene lost 0 bases, with 24 bases spanning the gap. Per germline, CDR1 MRHNA and CDR2 SNTAGT. Sequenced here: CD4+ or CD8+ T cells sorted from blood, sampled in a trial of the OX40 agonist ivuxolimab. The V gene is TRBV6-4, the J gene TRBJ2-2; the D call may be TRBD1 or TRBD2 (5 bases each). The clonotype originates from an adult with an advanced solid tumor such as melanoma, head and neck, liver or kidney cancer. The CDR3 reads CASIPPGPPVKANTGELFF. As DNA, the CDR3 is TGTGCCAGCATCCCTCCGGGACCCCCGGTCAAAGCGAACACCGGGGAGCTGTTTTTT.